This TCR beta chain was retrieved from a study of cytomegalovirus exposure and HLA in healthy donors (dated by TCRdb to the late 2010s). About the full investigation: According to an earlier analysis of several hundred of the donors, some 180 million T cells yielded roughly 110 million unique TCR beta sequences and 276 Gb of sequence data. Approximately 310 gigabases of sequencing data and approximately 80 million unique TCR sequences were included in an early release covering about 700 HLA-typed donors. Of the 350 to 450 genotyped donors, 70% to 90% were placed in the genetic ancestry cluster associated with self-reported Caucasian donors. The aim of the study was to test whether cataloging public T cell receptors could identify signatures of past pathogen exposure. Using immunosequencing, the study profiled T cell repertoires from about 650 subjects and related those repertoires to cytomegalovirus serostatus. In addition to the first cohort of 650 to 800 subjects, a separate validation cohort of under 150 different subjects was used. High-throughput TCR immunosequencing, statistical association of individual TCRs with disease status, and machine learning were combined to predict cytomegalovirus infection status. A later analysis re-examined previously published TCR beta repertoires from more than 600 donors and added high-resolution HLA genotyping to investigate patterns of TCR occurrence. Rather than drawing on any new phenotypic data, the later analysis identified candidate immune exposures from TCR beta sequences and the way those sequences occurred across donors. To decide whether each TCR beta V gene segment behaved as functional or pseudogenic, an earlier analysis of some 540 of the donors relied on high-throughput TCR beta sequencing. Alongside the repertoire data, information on donor age, sex, ethnicity and CMV serostatus was compiled. A later genetic analysis took genome-wide SNP genotypes for about 55% of the 666 donors and used that subset as a discovery cohort. Every discovery cohort repertoire had been produced on one sequencing platform. HLA typing included class I and class II loci at four-digit resolution. The number of donors typed differed by locus, with roughly 629-640 for A, B, C, DRB1 and DQB1, approximately 500 for DQA1, under 610 for DPA1, and approximately 470 for DPB1. Four to six DR-DQ haplotypes were handled as single units for association and clustering, since linkage in the cohort was strong. Among about 390 genotyped donors of the cohort, an average of about 240,000 unique TCR beta nucleotide sequences were sequenced per donor, around a sixth of them non-productive.

Libraries came from the immunoSEQ multiplex PCR assay. The multiplex PCR relied on a mix of 60 forward primers for TCR Vbeta segments and 13 reverse primers for TCR Jbeta segments. Amplification of the CDR3 region of rearranged TCR beta genes was performed with a multiplex PCR assay on genomic DNA. Amplified TCR beta libraries were sequenced as 87-base-pair reads on the Illumina HiSeq System. As for the original processing: A later analysis counted about 82 million unique TCR beta chains across the 500 to 850 repertoires, and 9.5 million to 11 million of these chains were shared by at least two donors. To remove PCR and sequencing errors, raw reads were error-corrected and collapsed into unique sequences using a nearest-neighbor algorithm that merged closely related sequences. V, D and J gene segments were assigned by aligning CDR3 sequences to IMGT reference sequences. For a sequence to be retained, at least a six-nucleotide match to both a V gene segment and a J gene segment was required. A rearrangement counted as productive if the CDR3 had no stop codons and remained in frame with V and J, and every other rearrangement counted as non-productive. Following IMGT convention, CDR3 was defined as the stretch from the second conserved V-encoded cysteine up to the conserved J-encoded phenylalanine. Sequences without an unambiguous match to a single V gene segment were excluded from the earlier analysis of about 600 of the donors. An earlier analysis of fewer than 750 of the donors called V segments functional above 56.7% productive rearrangements and segregating when the between-donor standard deviation exceeded 5%. A statistical classification framework was built for diagnosing cytomegalovirus status from the catalog of TCR beta chain sequences. V and J gene assignment, in a later analysis, came from comparing TCR nucleotide sequences with IMGT/GENE-DB human TR gene sequences. A later analysis assigned CDR3 sequences and most-parsimonious VDJ recombination scenarios with the TCRdist pipeline. In a later analysis, each TCR beta chain was defined by its CDR3 amino acid sequence together with its V-gene family, and reads without a unique V-gene family were excluded. To address suspected cross-contamination and a sequencing artifact, a later analysis removed a few hundred highly shared, low-generation-probability nucleotide sequences. In a later analysis, a clonal expansion index was calculated for each public chain from normalized within-repertoire ranks of inferred template counts. A later analysis computed generation probabilities with a VDJ recombination model fitted to out-of-frame rearrangements, and checked the results against IGoR. In a later analysis, TCR-TCR, TCR-HLA and TCR-CMV co-occurrence was scored with hypergeometric tests, and a repertoire-size bias correction was applied to TCR pairs. A later analysis estimated false discovery rates by permuting HLA or CMV assignments 20 times. A later analysis grouped co-occurring TCRs with DBSCAN, adding TCRdist sequence similarity when clustering within HLA-allele-positive subsets. Repertoires with fewer than 30,000 or more than 120,000 public chains were left out of co-occurrence clustering, as were several repertoires with anomalous nucleotide sharing. TCRdb re-hosts the immuneACCESS table, in-frame sequences only. Its copies lack some clones; in the studies checked, an unresolved V gene accounts for under half of them, and the cause for the rest is not known. That table gives V, J and clone size, and the DNA gave D and trimming. The sample records approximately 130,000 clones, over 70% of which are singletons. Approximately 4% of the sample belongs to the ten largest clones.

In regard to this clone: There is no known antigen for this receptor. Base qualities are not recorded, but no much larger clone differs from it by a single base.

Here is what the overall study found, with its caveats: V-gene and J-gene trimming of TCR beta chains was associated with a missense DCLRE1C variant in a later genetic analysis, and the association was replicated in an independent cohort. A later analysis reported that several top co-occurrence clusters appeared linked to parvovirus B19, influenza, CMV and Epstein-Barr virus. In the study, 150 to 200 TCR beta chains were listed as associated with cytomegalovirus. Specific HLA alleles were associated with over 15,000 TCR beta sequences at a false discovery rate of 0.05 in a later analysis. The presence/absence analyses assumed that sequencing depth was roughly uniform across donors, and that assumption may not be true. Some IMGT-functional V segments, including TRBV6-2 and TRBV6-3, could not be told apart with the 87-base-pair reads, so those segments were excluded. Only TCR beta chains were sequenced in this cohort, and the absence of alpha or paired-chain data limited detectable features. The classifier was reported to diagnose cytomegalovirus status with high specificity and sensitivity in both the original and validation cohorts. A further reported finding was that TCR beta sequences accurately predicted the HLA-A and HLA-B alleles for most subjects in the first cohort. Most TCR sequences were observed very rarely across donors, whereas some public TCRs were present in many individuals. The authors suggested that the approach could potentially be extended to other disease states and immunological phenotypes. A later analysis found that TCR association rates varied across HLA loci, with DRB1 alleles showing the most associated TCRs and HLA-C alleles the fewest. In a later analysis, most CMV-associated TCR beta chains were found to appear HLA-restricted, with HLA associations seemingly driven largely by CMV exposure. In a later analysis, HLA-associated TCR beta chains showed more clonal expansion and lower generation probabilities than non-associated chains that were equally common. The sequencing pipeline was judged likely to have produced a cluster of highly shared sequence variants as a technical artifact. A few of the identified cytomegalovirus-associated TCR beta chains were confirmed in vitro to be specific for cytomegalovirus antigens. When HLA alleles, especially DR and DQ, strongly co-occurred, TCR associations were difficult to assign to individual alleles. Because counts were too low, about 15 rarely observed V segments, including chromosome 9 orphons, were left out of the earlier analysis of some 640 of the donors. Linkage disequilibrium might explain the correlated functional status among segregating V segments, but an unknown experimental factor could not be excluded. According to a later genetic analysis, donors in an Asian-associated ancestry cluster had fewer N-insertions in productive TCRs than the approximately 670-donor mean. Because HLA typing was unavailable for some donors at each locus, only the typed subset was used in association tests. In an earlier analysis of some 550 of the donors, most TCR beta V segments were observed in productive rearrangements about 90% or about 30% of the time, broadly matching IMGT annotations. CMV serostatus was the only immune exposure information available for the cohort.

The cohort was made up of 500 to 800 healthy bone marrow donors. Cohort members were all nominally healthy when sampled, although unrecorded immune exposures were likely present. The donor was CMV seronegative and was included in the group of approximately 350 seronegative cohort members. A peripheral blood sample was collected from each donor, and TCR beta sequencing was performed on peripheral blood mononuclear cells. Genomic DNA extraction from the blood cell samples was performed with the Qiagen DNeasy Blood Extraction Kit. Including the terminal cysteine and phenylalanine, the CDR3 comprises 15 residues. Of all the DNA, just the CDR3 is kept, 45 bases in frame from base 1. V loses 1 base at its end and J loses 4 bases; junction bases beyond the gene matches: 6. According to the germline V gene (reference sequence), CDR1 reads PRHDT and CDR2 reads FYEKMQ.

This clonotype was sampled from a woman aged 40 to 55 in good health and CMV-seronegative. The sequenced sample consisted of PBMCs. The receptor chain draws on TRBV13 and TRBJ1-1, with 7 central nucleotides matching TRBD1. The CDR3 region has the sequence CASSLEGGAVTEAFF. The nucleotide sequence is given as TGTGCCAGCAGCTTAGAAGGGGGCGCGGTCACTGAAGCTTTCTTT.